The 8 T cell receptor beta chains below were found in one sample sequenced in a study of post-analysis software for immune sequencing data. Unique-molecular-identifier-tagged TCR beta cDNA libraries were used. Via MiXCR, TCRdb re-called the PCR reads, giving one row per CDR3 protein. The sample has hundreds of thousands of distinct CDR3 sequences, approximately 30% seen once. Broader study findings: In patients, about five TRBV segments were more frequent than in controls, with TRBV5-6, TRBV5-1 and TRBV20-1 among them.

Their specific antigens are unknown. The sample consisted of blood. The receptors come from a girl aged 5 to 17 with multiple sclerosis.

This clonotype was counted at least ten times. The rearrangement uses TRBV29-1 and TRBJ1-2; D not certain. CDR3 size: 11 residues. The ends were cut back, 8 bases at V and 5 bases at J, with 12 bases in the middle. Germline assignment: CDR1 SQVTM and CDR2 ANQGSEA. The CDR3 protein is CSLGREYGYTF. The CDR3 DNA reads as TGCAGCCTAGGACGGGAGTATGGCTACACCTTC. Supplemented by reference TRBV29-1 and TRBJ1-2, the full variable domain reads SAVISQKPSRDICQRGTSLTIQCQVDSQVTMMFWYRQQPGQSLTLIATANQGSEATYESGFVIDKFPISRPNLTFSTLTVSNMSPEDSSIYLCSLGREYGYTFGSGTRLTVV.

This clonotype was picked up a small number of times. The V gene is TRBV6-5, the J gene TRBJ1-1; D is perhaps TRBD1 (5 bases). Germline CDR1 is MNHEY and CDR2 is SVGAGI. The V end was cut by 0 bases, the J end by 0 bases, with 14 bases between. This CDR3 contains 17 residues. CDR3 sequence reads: CASSYSIRGAMNTEAFF. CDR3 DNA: TGTGCCAGCAGTTACTCGATTCGAGGGGCGATGAACACTGAAGCTTTCTTT.

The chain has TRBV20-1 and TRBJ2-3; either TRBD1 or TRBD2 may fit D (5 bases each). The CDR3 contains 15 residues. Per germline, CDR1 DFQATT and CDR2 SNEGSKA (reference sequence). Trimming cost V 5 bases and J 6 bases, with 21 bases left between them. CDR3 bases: TGCAGTGCTGACCGCACCGGGACCTCAGTTGATACGCAGTATTTT. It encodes CSADRTGTSVDTQYF.

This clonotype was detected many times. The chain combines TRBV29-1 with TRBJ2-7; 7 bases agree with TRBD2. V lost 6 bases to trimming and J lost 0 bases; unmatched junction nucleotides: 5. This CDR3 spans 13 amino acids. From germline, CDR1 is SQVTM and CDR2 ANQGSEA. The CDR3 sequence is CSVPGTNSYEQYF. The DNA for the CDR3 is TGCAGCGTACCCGGGACTAACTCCTACGAGCAGTACTTC.

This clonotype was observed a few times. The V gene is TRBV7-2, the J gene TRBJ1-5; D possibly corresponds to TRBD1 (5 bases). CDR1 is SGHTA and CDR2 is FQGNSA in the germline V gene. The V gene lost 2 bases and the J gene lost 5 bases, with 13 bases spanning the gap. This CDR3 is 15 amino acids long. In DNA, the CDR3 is TGTGCCAGCAGCTTATTCGGCAGGGTGGATCAGCCCCAGCATTTT. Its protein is CASSLFGRVDQPQHF.

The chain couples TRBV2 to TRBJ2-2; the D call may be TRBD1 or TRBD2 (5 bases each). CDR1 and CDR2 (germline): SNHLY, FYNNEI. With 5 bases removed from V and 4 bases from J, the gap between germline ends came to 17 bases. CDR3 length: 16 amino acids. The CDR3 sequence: CASSRVRPGGTGELFF. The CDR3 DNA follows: TGTGCCAGCAGTCGTGTCAGGCCTGGGGGCACCGGGGAGCTGTTTTTT.

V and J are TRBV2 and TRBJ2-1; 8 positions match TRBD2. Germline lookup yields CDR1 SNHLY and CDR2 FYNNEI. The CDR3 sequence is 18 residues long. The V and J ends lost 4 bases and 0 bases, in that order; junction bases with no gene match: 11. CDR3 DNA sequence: TGTGCCAGCAGTGGTAGCGGGGCTTACACTAGCTCCTACAATGAGCAGTTCTTC. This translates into CASSGSGAYTSSYNEQFF.

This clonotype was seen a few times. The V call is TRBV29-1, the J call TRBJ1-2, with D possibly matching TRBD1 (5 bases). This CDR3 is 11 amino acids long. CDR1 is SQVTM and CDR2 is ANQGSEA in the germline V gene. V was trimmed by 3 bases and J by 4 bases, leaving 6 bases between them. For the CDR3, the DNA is TGCAGCGTTGATACAGGCTATGGCTACACCTTC. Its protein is CSVDTGYGYTF.